The table lists the clone carrying this TCR beta chain with many counts. TCRdb itself ran the 5' RACE reads through MiXCR, one entry per CDR3 protein. Of around 84,000 distinct CDR3 sequences listed, 10% are singletons. The CDR3 loop spans 15 amino acids. Germline assignment: CDR1 DFQATT and CDR2 SNEGSKA (reference sequence). The V end was cut by 5 bases, the J end by 3 bases, with 20 bases between. This entry is derived from a study of early T cells in non-severe SARS-CoV-2 infection. This TCR derives from an adult who was a healthcare worker with PCR-confirmed SARS-CoV-2 infection or an uninfected control (not recorded which). The chain has TRBV20-1 and TRBJ2-7; D might be TRBD2 (6 bases). Specimen: whole blood, collected at baseline. CDR3 sequence reads: CSARTPGTGLYEQYF. The CDR3 coding sequence is TGCAGTGCTCGTACCCCCGGGACTGGGCTCTACGAGCAGTACTTC.